Sequencing of this TCR beta chain was carried out in a study of cytomegalovirus exposure and HLA in healthy donors (TCRdb year 2017). Regarding the complete study: An earlier analysis of more than 550 of the donors reported approximately 280 Gb of sequence data and 100 million to 120 million unique TCR beta sequences obtained from about 179 million T cells. An early release covering roughly 600 HLA-typed donors comprised roughly 300 gigabases of sequencing data and around 80 million unique TCR sequences. Among the roughly 370 genotyped donors, around 81% belonged to the genetic ancestry cluster associated with self-reported Caucasian donors. The aim of the study was to test whether cataloging public T cell receptors could identify signatures of past pathogen exposure. Using immunosequencing, the study profiled T cell repertoires from approximately 700 subjects and related those repertoires to cytomegalovirus serostatus. A separate validation cohort of roughly 120 different subjects was used in addition to the roughly 670-subject first cohort. High-throughput TCR immunosequencing, statistical association of individual TCRs with disease status, and machine learning were combined to predict cytomegalovirus infection status. A later analysis re-analyzed previously published TCR beta repertoires from 550 to 700 donors and added high-resolution HLA genotyping to study TCR occurrence patterns. The later analysis used no new phenotypic data to find candidate immune exposures, relying instead on TCR beta sequences and their occurrence across donors. To decide whether each TCR beta V gene segment behaved as functional or pseudogenic, an earlier analysis of over 500 of the donors relied on high-throughput TCR beta sequencing. Donor age, sex, ethnicity and CMV serostatus were compiled together with the repertoire data. A later genetic analysis took genome-wide SNP genotypes for 398 of the 666 donors and used that subset as a discovery cohort. All discovery cohort repertoires had been generated using a single sequencing platform. HLA typing included class I and class II loci at four-digit resolution. Typing coverage differed by locus: A, B, C, DRB1 and DQB1 were typed in roughly 620-630 donors, DQA1 in approximately 520, DPA1 in some 610, and DPB1 in 400 to 480. About five DR-DQ haplotypes were treated as single units for association and clustering because of strong linkage in the cohort. Across approximately 400 genotyped donors of the cohort, an average of approximately 240,000 unique TCR beta nucleotide sequences per donor were sequenced, and approximately 19% of those sequences were non-productive.

The investigation overall reported the following: When HLA alleles, especially DR and DQ, strongly co-occurred, TCR associations were difficult to assign to individual alleles. The classifier was reported to diagnose cytomegalovirus status with high specificity and sensitivity in both the original and validation cohorts. An association between a missense DCLRE1C variant and V-gene and J-gene trimming of TCR beta chains was found in a later genetic analysis and replicated in an independent cohort. The authors suggested that the approach could potentially be extended to other disease states and immunological phenotypes. Three of the identified cytomegalovirus-associated TCR beta chains were confirmed in vitro to be specific for cytomegalovirus antigens. In a later analysis, the rate of TCR association differed among HLA loci, with DRB1 alleles having the most associated TCRs and HLA-C alleles having the fewest. About 17 rarely observed V segments, including chromosome 9 orphons, were excluded from the earlier analysis of several hundred of the donors because counts were too low. A further reported finding was that TCR beta sequences accurately predicted the HLA-A and HLA-B alleles for most subjects in the first cohort. In a later analysis, HLA-associated TCR beta chains were found to be more clonally expanded and to have lower generation probabilities than equally common non-associated chains. A total of 150 to 200 TCR beta chains were listed by the study as associated with cytomegalovirus. The presence/absence analyses assumed that sequencing depth was roughly uniform across donors, and that assumption may not be true. According to a later analysis, parvovirus B19, influenza, CMV and Epstein-Barr virus appeared linked to several top co-occurrence clusters. An earlier analysis of roughly 570 of the donors showed that most TCR beta V segments appeared in productive rearrangements either about 87% or about 30% of the time, which broadly matched IMGT annotations. According to a later genetic analysis, donors in an Asian-associated ancestry cluster had fewer N-insertions in productive TCRs than the approximately 700-donor mean. At a false discovery rate of 0.05, a later analysis linked fewer than 20,000 TCR beta sequences to specific HLA alleles. The 87-base-pair reads could not distinguish some IMGT-functional V segments, including TRBV6-2 and TRBV6-3, so those segments were excluded. Because some donors lacked HLA typing at each locus, the association tests relied only on the typed subset. Correlated functional status among segregating V segments might reflect linkage disequilibrium, but an unknown experimental factor could not be ruled out. The cohort was sequenced for TCR beta chains only, and without alpha or paired-chain data the features that could be detected were limited. A cluster of highly shared sequence variants was judged likely to be a technical artifact of the sequencing pipeline. Immune exposure information for the cohort was limited to CMV serostatus. While some public TCRs were present in many individuals, most TCR sequences turned up only very rarely across donors. Most CMV-associated TCR beta chains appeared to be HLA-restricted in a later analysis, and the HLA associations seemed to be driven largely by CMV exposure.

The cohort was made up of several hundred healthy bone marrow donors. At the time of sampling, all cohort members were nominally healthy, though unrecorded immune exposures were likely present. The donor tested CMV seropositive and was one of the 289 seropositive cohort members. Every donor gave a peripheral blood sample, and the peripheral blood mononuclear cells from that sample were used for TCR beta sequencing. The Qiagen DNeasy Blood Extraction Kit was used to extract genomic DNA from the blood cell samples. In the case of this clone: It lacks a known antigen. No base quality values were provided; no much bigger clone lies one nucleotide off.

Library creation used the immunoSEQ multiplex PCR assay. For the multiplex PCR, a mixture combining 60 forward primers for TCR Vbeta segments and 13 reverse primers for TCR Jbeta segments was used. A multiplex PCR assay on genomic DNA amplified the CDR3 region of rearranged TCR beta genes. On the Illumina HiSeq System, the amplified TCR beta libraries were sequenced as 87-base-pair reads. The authors' pipeline ran thus. A later analysis counted approximately 84 million unique TCR beta chains across the 550 to 750 repertoires, and roughly 9.9 million of these chains were shared by at least two donors. To remove PCR and sequencing errors, raw reads were error-corrected and collapsed into unique sequences using a nearest-neighbor algorithm that merged closely related sequences. V, D and J gene segments were assigned by aligning CDR3 sequences to IMGT reference sequences. For a sequence to be retained, at least a six-nucleotide match to both a V gene segment and a J gene segment was required. Rearrangements were classified as productive when the CDR3 lacked stop codons and remained in frame with V and J, and all other rearrangements were classified as non-productive. Following IMGT convention, CDR3 was defined as the stretch from the second conserved V-encoded cysteine up to the conserved J-encoded phenylalanine. The earlier analysis of 500 to 600 of the donors excluded sequences that lacked an unambiguous match to a single V gene segment. An earlier analysis of a few hundred of the donors classified V segments as functional when productive rearrangements were above 56.7% and as segregating when the standard deviation between donors was above 5%. To diagnose cytomegalovirus status from the catalog of TCR beta chain sequences, a statistical classification framework was built. V and J gene assignment, in a later analysis, came from comparing TCR nucleotide sequences with IMGT/GENE-DB human TR gene sequences. The TCRdist pipeline was used in a later analysis to assign CDR3 sequences and most-parsimonious VDJ recombination scenarios. In a later analysis, each TCR beta chain was defined by its CDR3 amino acid sequence together with its V-gene family, and reads lacking a unique V-gene family were excluded. To address suspected cross-contamination and a sequencing artifact, a later analysis removed under 600 highly shared, low-generation-probability nucleotide sequences. In a later analysis, a clonal expansion index was calculated for each public chain from normalized within-repertoire ranks of inferred template counts. In a later analysis, generation probabilities were computed using a VDJ recombination model fitted to out-of-frame rearrangements, and the results were checked against IGoR. Hypergeometric tests were used in a later analysis to score TCR-TCR, TCR-HLA and TCR-CMV co-occurrence, with a repertoire-size bias correction applied to the TCR pairs. In a later analysis, false discovery rates were estimated by permuting HLA or CMV assignments 20 times. In a later analysis, co-occurring TCRs were grouped with DBSCAN, and TCRdist sequence similarity was added when clustering was performed within HLA-allele-positive subsets. Repertoires with fewer than 30,000 or more than 120,000 public chains were left out of co-occurrence clustering, as were about 5 repertoires with anomalous nucleotide sharing. Imported from immuneACCESS, the table was reduced by TCRdb to in-frame sequences with V and J called. These copies leave out some clones; in studies compared against another copy, an unresolved V gene accounts for under half, and the cause of the remainder is not known. V and J calls and clone size are those listed in that table; D and trimming were worked out from the DNA. Here the sample has about 170,000 clones; about 85% occur a single time. Roughly 2.1% of the sample is held by the ten biggest clonotypes.

CDR1 and CDR2 (SGDLS, YYNGEE) derive from the germline V gene. Reading from cysteine to phenylalanine, the CDR3 counts 13 amino acids. Of the read, only the CDR3 DNA is kept; its 39 bases are in frame from base 1. Trimming at the junction amounts to 0 bases on V and 5 bases on J, and the germline ends lie 9 bases apart. Specimen: PBMCs. The chain couples TRBV9 to TRBJ2-7; the D gene is perhaps TRBD1, on 5 matching bases. The clonotype comes from a man younger than 35 in good health and CMV-seropositive. This receptor has the CDR3 CASSVVWGDEQYF. Here is the DNA: TGTGCCAGCAGCGTAGTATGGGGCGACGAGCAGTACTTC.